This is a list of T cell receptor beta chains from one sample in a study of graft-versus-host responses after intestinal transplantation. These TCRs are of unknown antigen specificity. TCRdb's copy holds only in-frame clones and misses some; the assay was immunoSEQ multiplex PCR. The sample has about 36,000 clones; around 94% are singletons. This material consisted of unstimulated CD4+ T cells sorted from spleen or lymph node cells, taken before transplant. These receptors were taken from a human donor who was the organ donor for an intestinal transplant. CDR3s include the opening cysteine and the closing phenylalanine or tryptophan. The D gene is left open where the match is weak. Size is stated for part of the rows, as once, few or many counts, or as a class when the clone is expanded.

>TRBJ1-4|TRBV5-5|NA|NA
CASSLQGLGEKLFF
TGTGCCAGCAGCTTGCAGGGGTTGGGTGAAAAACTGTTTTTT
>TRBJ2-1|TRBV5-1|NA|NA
CASSLASVSSYNEQFF
TGCGCCAGCAGCTTGGCAAGCGTTAGCTCCTACAATGAGCAGTTCTTC
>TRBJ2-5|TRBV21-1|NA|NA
CASSTRDRGTQYF
TGTGCCAGCAGCACCCGGGACAGGGGAACCCAGTACTTC
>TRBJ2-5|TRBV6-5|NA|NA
CASSWTGTQYF
TGTGCCAGCAGCTGGACCGGGACCCAGTACTTC
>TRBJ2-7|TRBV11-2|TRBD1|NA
CASSLGQRYEQYF
TGTGCCAGCAGCTTGGGACAGCGCTACGAGCAGTACTTC
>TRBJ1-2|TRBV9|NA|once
CASSVDPGAGYGYTF
TGTGCCAGCAGCGTAGACCCAGGGGCGGGCTATGGCTACACCTTC
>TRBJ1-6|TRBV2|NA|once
CASSERDNSPLHF
TGTGCCAGCAGTGAGAGGGATAATTCACCCCTCCACTTT
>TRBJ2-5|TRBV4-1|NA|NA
CASSPTWYAETQYF
TGCGCCAGCAGCCCGACTTGGTATGCAGAGACCCAGTACTTC
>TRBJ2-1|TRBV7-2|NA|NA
CASSPDSLYNEQFF
TGTGCCAGCAGCCCCGATTCACTCTACAATGAGCAGTTCTTC
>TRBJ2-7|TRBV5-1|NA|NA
CASSSGSSYEQYF
TGCGCCAGCAGCTCCGGGAGCTCCTACGAGCAGTACTTC
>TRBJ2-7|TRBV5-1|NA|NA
CASSFGVSYEQYF
TGCGCCAGCAGCTTCGGGGTCTCCTACGAGCAGTACTTC
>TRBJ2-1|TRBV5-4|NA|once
CASSLLGQGNEQFF
TGTGCCAGCAGCCTGCTCGGACAAGGCAATGAGCAGTTCTTC
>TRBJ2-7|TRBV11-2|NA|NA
CASSLVFEQYF
TGTGCCAGCAGCTTGGTCTTCGAGCAGTACTTC
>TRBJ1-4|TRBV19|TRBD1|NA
CASRKQGNEKLFF
TGTGCCAGTAGGAAACAGGGGAATGAAAAACTGTTTTTT
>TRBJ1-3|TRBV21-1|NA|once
CASSKEGRESGNTIYF
TGTGCCAGCAGCAAAGAGGGGAGGGAATCTGGAAACACCATATATTTT
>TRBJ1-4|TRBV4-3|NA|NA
CASSQEGFRGGREEKLFF
TGCGCCAGCAGCCAAGAAGGGTTTCGGGGGGGCAGGGAAGAAAAACTGTTTTTT
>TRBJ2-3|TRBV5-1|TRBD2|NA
CASSARPLAGTDTQYF
TGCGCCAGCAGCGCCCGGCCACTAGCGGGCACAGATACGCAGTATTTT
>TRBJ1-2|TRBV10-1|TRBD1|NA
CASGDRESNYGYTF
TGCGCCAGCGGGGACAGGGAAAGTAACTATGGCTACACCTTC
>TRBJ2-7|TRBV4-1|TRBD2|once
CASSQIPASSGGPYEQYF
TGCGCCAGCAGCCAAATACCAGCTAGTAGCGGGGGCCCATACGAGCAGTACTTC
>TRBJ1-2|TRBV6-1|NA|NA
CASSEANYGYTF
TGTGCCAGCAGTGAAGCTAACTATGGCTACACCTTC
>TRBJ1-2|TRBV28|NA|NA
CASSLDPNYGYTF
TGTGCCAGCAGTTTAGACCCTAACTATGGCTACACCTTC
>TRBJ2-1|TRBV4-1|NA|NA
CASSQDTPGPHNEQFF
TGCGCCAGCAGCCAAGATACCCCGGGCCCCCACAATGAGCAGTTCTTC
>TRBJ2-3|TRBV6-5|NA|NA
CASSYLAARDTQYF
TGTGCCAGCAGTTACTTGGCGGCCCGGGATACGCAGTATTTT
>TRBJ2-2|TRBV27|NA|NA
CASRGISNTGELFF
TGTGCCAGCAGGGGTATTTCGAACACCGGGGAGCTGTTTTTT
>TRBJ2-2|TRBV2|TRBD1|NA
CASSRTGQGTGELFF
TGTGCCAGCAGCCGAACCGGACAGGGAACCGGGGAGCTGTTTTTT
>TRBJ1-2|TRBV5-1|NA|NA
CASSLEPGNYGYTF
TGCGCCAGCAGCTTGGAGCCGGGAAACTATGGCTACACCTTC
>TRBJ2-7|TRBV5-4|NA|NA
CASSLAGAHEQYF
TGTGCCAGCAGCTTGGCAGGGGCCCACGAGCAGTACTTC
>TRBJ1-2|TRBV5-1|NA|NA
CASSRETTYGYTF
TGCGCCAGCAGCCGGGAGACAACCTATGGCTACACCTTC
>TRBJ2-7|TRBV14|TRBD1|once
CASSQDIQGAQLLRNYEQYF
TGTGCCAGCAGCCAAGATATTCAGGGGGCGCAGCTTTTAAGGAACTACGAGCAGTACTTC
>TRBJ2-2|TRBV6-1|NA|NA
CASRVGTNTGELFF
TGTGCCAGCAGAGTGGGGACGAACACCGGGGAGCTGTTTTTT
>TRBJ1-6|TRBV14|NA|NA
CASSLLLTGDSPLHF
TGTGCCAGCAGCCTACTTCTGACGGGAGATTCACCCCTCCACTTT
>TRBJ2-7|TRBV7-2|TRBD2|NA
CASSLVAGESSYEQYF
TGTGCCAGCAGCTTGGTGGCGGGAGAGAGCTCCTACGAGCAGTACTTC
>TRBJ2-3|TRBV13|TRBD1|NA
CASSPRDRAPTDTQYF
TGTGCCAGCAGCCCCAGGGACAGGGCCCCCACAGATACGCAGTATTTT
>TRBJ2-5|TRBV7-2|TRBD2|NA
CASSWTSGGAETQYF
TGTGCCAGCAGCTGGACTAGCGGGGGGGCAGAGACCCAGTACTTC
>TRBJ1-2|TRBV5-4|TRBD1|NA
CASSTDRNYGYTF
TGTGCCAGCAGCACGGACAGGAACTATGGCTACACCTTC
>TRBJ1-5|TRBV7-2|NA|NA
CASSLRGGNQPQHF
TGTGCCAGCAGTCTCCGGGGAGGCAATCAGCCCCAGCATTTT
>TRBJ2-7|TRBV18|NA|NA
CASSQGTYEQYF
TGTGCCAGCTCACAGGGTACCTACGAGCAGTACTTC